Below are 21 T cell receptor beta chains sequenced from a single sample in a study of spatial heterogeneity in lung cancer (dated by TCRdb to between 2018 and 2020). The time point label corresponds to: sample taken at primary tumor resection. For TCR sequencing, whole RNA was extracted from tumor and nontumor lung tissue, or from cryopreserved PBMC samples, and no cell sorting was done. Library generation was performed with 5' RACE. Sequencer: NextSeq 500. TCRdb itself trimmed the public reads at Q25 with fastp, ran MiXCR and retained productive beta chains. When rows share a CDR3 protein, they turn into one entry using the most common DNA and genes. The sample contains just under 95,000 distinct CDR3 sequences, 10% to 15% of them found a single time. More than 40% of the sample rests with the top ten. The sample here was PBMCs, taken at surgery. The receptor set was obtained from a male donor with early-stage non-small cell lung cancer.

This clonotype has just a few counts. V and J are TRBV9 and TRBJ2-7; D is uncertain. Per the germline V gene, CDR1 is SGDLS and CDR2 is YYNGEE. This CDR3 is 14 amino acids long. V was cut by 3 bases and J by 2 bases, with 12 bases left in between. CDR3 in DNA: TGTGCCAGCAGCGCCTCATTGGGCGCCTACGAGCAGTACTTC. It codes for CASSASLGAYEQYF. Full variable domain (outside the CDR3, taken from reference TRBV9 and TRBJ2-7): DSGVTQTPKHLITATGQRVTLRCSPRSGDLSVYWYQQSLDQGLQFLIQYYNGEERAKGNILERFSAQQFPDLHSELNLSSLELGDSALYFCASSASLGAYEQYFGPGTRLTVT.

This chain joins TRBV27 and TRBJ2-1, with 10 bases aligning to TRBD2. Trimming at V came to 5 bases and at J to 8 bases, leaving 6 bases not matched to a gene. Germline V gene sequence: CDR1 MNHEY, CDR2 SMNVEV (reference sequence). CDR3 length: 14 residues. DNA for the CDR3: TGTGCCAGCAGTCTCCTAGCGGGAGCTTATGAGCAGTTCTTC. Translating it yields CASSLLAGAYEQFF.

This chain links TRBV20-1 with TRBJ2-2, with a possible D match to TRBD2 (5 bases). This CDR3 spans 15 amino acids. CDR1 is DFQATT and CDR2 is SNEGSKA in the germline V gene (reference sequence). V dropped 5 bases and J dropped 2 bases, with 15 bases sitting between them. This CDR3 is CSALWERTNTGELFF. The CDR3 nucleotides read TGCAGTGCTCTCTGGGAGAGGACCAACACCGGGGAGCTGTTTTTT.

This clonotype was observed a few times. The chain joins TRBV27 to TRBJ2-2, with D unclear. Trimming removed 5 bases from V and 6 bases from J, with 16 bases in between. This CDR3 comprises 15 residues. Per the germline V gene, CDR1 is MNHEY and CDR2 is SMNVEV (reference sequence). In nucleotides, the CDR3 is TGTGCCAGCAGTCTATACCGACTGGGTCCCGGGGAGCTGTTTTTT. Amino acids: CASSLYRLGPGELFF.

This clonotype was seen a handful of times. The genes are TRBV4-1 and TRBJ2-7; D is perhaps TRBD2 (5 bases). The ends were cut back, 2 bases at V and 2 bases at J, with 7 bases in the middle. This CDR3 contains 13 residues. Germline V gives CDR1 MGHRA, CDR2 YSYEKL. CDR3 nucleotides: TGCGCCAGCAGCCAACCGGGAACCTACGAGCAGTACTTC. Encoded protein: CASSQPGTYEQYF.

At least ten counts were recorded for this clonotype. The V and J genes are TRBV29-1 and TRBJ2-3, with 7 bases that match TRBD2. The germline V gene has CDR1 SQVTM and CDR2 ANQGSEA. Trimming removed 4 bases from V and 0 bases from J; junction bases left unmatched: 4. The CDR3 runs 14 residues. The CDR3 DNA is TGCAGCGTTGTGGGGGGGACTAGCACAGATACGCAGTATTTT. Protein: CSVVGGTSTDTQYF.

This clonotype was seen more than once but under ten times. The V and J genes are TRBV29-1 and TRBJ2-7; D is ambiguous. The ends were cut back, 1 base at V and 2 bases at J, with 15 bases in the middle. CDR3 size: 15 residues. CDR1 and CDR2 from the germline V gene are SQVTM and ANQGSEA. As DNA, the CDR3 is TGCAGCGTTGAAGGGCTAGTCCCGAGCCCCTACGAGCAGTACTTC. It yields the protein CSVEGLVPSPYEQYF.

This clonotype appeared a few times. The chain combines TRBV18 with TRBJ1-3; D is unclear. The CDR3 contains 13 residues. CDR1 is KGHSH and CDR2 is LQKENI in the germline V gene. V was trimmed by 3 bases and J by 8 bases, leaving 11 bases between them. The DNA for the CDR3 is TGTGCCAGCTCACCCGAGTTGTGGGACACCATATATTTT. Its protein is CASSPELWDTIYF.

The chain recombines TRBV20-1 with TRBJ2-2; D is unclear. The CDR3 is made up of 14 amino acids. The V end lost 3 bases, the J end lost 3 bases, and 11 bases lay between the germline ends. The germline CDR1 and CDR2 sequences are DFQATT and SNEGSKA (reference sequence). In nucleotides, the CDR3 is TGCAGTGCTAGTTATGGTTCAGACACCGGGGAGCTGTTTTTT. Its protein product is CSASYGSDTGELFF.

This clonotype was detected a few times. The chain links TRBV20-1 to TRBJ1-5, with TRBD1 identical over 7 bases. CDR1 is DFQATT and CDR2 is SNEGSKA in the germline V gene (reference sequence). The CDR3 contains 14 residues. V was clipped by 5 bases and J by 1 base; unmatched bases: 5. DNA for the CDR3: TGCAGTGCTCGGACAGGAGTGAGCAATCAGCCCCAGCATTTT. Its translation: CSARTGVSNQPQHF.

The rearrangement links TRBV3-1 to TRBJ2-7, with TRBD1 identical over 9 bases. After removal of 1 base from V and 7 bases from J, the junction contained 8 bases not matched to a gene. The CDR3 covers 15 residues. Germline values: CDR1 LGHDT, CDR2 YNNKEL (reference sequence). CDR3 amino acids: CASSQADRGPGEQYF. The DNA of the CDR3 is TGTGCCAGCAGCCAAGCGGACAGGGGTCCTGGGGAGCAGTACTTC.

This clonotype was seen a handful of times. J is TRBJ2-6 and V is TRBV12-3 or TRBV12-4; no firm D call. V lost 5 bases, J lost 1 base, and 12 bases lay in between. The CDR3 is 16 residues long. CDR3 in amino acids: CASSVYVFSGANVLTF. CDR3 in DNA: TGTGCCAGCAGTGTGTATGTTTTTTCTGGGGCCAACGTCCTGACTTTC.

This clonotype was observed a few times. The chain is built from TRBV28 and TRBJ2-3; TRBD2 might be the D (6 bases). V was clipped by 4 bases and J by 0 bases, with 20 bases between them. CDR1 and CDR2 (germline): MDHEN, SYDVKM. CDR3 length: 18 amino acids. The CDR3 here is CASSSYAGGITSTDTQYF. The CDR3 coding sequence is TGTGCCAGCAGTTCTTACGCGGGCGGGATCACTAGCACAGATACGCAGTATTTT.

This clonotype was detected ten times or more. Here the CDR3 reads CASSYSSGGKLFF. The CDR3 nucleotides read TGTGCCAGCAGTTACTCGAGCGGGGGGAAACTGTTTTTT. The gene calls are TRBV6-5 and TRBJ1-4; possible D gene TRBD1, 5 bases. The germline V gene has CDR1 MNHEY and CDR2 SVGAGI. This CDR3 comprises 13 residues. Trimming pared 0 bases from V and 11 bases from J, leaving 10 bases between.

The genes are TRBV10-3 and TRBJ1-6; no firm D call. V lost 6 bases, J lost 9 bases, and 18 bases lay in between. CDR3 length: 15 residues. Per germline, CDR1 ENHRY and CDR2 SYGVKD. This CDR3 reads CAISNSAGESSPLHF. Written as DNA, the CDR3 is TGTGCCATCAGCAATTCGGCAGGAGAGAGTTCACCCCTCCACTTT.

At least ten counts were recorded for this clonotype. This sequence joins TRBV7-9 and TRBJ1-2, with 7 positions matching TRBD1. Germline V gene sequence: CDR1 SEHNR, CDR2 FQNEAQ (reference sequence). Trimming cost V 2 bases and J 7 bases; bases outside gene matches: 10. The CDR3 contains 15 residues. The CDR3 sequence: CASSLIGRGEGGYTF. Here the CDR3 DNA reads TGTGCCAGCAGCTTAATCGGCAGGGGGGAAGGTGGCTACACCTTC.

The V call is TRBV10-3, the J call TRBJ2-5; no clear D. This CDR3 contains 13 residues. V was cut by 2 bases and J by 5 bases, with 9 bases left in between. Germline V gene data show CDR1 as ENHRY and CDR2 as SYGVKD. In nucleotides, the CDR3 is TGTGCCATCAGTGAGGGTAGCCTGGAGACCCAGTACTTC. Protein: CAISEGSLETQYF.

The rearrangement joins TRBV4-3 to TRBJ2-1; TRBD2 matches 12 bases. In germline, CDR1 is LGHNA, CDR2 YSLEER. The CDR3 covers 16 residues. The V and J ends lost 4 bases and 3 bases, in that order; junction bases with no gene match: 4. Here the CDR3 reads CASSRRTSGDYNEQFF. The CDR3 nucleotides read TGCGCCAGCAGCCGACGGACTAGCGGGGACTACAATGAGCAGTTCTTC.

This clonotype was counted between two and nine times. CDR3 coding DNA: TGTGCCAGTAGTATTTCCCAGGATCATACGCAGTATTTT. Translation gives CASSISQDHTQYF. The chain employs TRBV19 and TRBJ2-3; D call uncertain. V gave up 3 bases and J gave up 7 bases, with 11 bases separating them. CDR3 length: 13 residues. Germline V lookup: CDR1 LNHDA, CDR2 SQIVND (reference sequence).

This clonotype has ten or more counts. This chain's CDR3 is CAISGQGDDGYTF. The CDR3 bases are TGTGCCATCAGTGGACAGGGGGACGATGGCTACACCTTC. The chain couples TRBV10-3 to TRBJ1-2; 9 bases match TRBD1. Losses at the gene ends were 4 bases for V and 6 bases for J; bases not matched to a gene: 3. This CDR3 has 13 amino acids. Germline V CDR1 and CDR2: ENHRY, SYGVKD.

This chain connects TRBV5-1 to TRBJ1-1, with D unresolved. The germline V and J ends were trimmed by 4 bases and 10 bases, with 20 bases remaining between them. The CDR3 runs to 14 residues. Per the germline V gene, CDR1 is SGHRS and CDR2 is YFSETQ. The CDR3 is CASSPLQPEQIAFF. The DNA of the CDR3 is TGCGCCAGCAGCCCCCTTCAACCGGAGCAAATAGCTTTCTTT.